One T cell receptor beta chain is described in this entry. Its antigen is unidentified. This sample was included in a study of T cell responses to AZD1222 COVID-19 vaccine. Study results and caveats: Baseline seropositivity characterized only six AZD1222 recipients.

TCRdb's table, derived via immunoSEQ multiplex PCR, lists solely in-frame clones and lacks some. The sample carries over 110,000 clones, over 85% recorded once. The V gene's germline CDR1 is SEHNR and CDR2 FQNEAQ (reference sequence). V lost 5 bases and J lost 8, with 15 bases in between. CDR3 length: 14 amino acids. Sample: peripheral blood, taken on day 0 of AZD1222 vaccination. The V and J genes are TRBV7-9 and TRBJ2-2; D is perhaps TRBD2 (6 bases). This receptor was identified in an adult in good health. For the CDR3, the DNA is TGTGCCAGCAGCCCCGACCGGGAGAAGGGGGAGCTGTTTTTT. Translated, it gives CASSPDREKGELFF.